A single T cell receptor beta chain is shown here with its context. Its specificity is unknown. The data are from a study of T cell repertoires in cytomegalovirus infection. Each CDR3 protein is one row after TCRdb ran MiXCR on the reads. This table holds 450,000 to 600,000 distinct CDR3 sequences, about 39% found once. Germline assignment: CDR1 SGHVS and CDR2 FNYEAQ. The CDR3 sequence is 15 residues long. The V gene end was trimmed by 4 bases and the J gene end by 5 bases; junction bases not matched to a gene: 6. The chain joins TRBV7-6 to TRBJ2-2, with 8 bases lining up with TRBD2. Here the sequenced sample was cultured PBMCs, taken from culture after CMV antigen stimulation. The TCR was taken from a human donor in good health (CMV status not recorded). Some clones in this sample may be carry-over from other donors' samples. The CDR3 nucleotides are TGTGCCAGCAGCTACGGGACGGGAGGGACCGGGGAGCTGTTTTTT. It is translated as CASSYGTGGTGELFF.